These T cell receptor beta chains were read from a single sample in a study of blood T cells in healthy people across ages. One entry per CDR3 protein results from TCRdb running MiXCR on the 5' RACE reads. This table holds 660,000 or so distinct CDR3 sequences, roughly three fifths found once. What was sequenced was blood. These receptor sequences come from a man between 60 and 75 years old in good health. The CDR3 runs from the conserved cysteine through the conserved F or W. D genes are given only for firm matches. Expanded clones get a size class; other rows say once, few or many, or leave the size out.

clone_size: many
d_call: TRBD2
j_call: TRBJ2-7
v_call: TRBV25-1
cdr3_aa: CASSGRLASSYEQYF
cdr3_nt: TGTGCCAGCAGTGGGCGACTAGCTTCCTCCTACGAGCAGTACTTC

clone_size: -
d_call: TRBD1
j_call: TRBJ2-2
v_call: TRBV7-9
cdr3_aa: CASRTGDGELFF
cdr3_nt: TGTGCCAGCCGGACAGGGGACGGGGAGCTGTTTTTT

clone_size: -
d_call: -
j_call: TRBJ2-3
v_call: TRBV4-2
cdr3_aa: CASSQESIHADTQYF
cdr3_nt: TGTGCCAGCAGCCAAGAATCCATCCATGCCGATACGCAGTATTTT

clone_size: -
d_call: -
j_call: TRBJ2-5
v_call: TRBV6-6
cdr3_aa: CASSPAGNPAETQYF
cdr3_nt: TGTGCCAGCAGTCCGGCCGGGAACCCCGCAGAGACCCAGTACTTC

clone_size: -
d_call: TRBD2
j_call: TRBJ2-7
v_call: TRBV7-9
cdr3_aa: CASSPHSGSKYF
cdr3_nt: TGTGCCAGCAGCCCACATAGCGGGAGCAAGTACTTC

clone_size: -
d_call: -
j_call: TRBJ2-3
v_call: TRBV5-1
cdr3_aa: CASSLEGREAHGADTQYF
cdr3_nt: TGCGCCAGCAGCTTGGAAGGCAGGGAGGCTCATGGGGCAGATACGCAGTATTTT

clone_size: once
d_call: TRBD2
j_call: TRBJ2-7
v_call: TRBV20-1
cdr3_aa: CSAPTSGASYEQYF
cdr3_nt: TGCAGTGCTCCGACTAGCGGGGCCTCCTACGAGCAGTACTTC

clone_size: -
d_call: -
j_call: TRBJ2-7
v_call: TRBV12-3/TRBV12-4
cdr3_aa: CASSQRTVYEQYF
cdr3_nt: TGTGCCAGCAGCCAGCGGACAGTCTACGAGCAGTACTTC

clone_size: -
d_call: TRBD2
j_call: TRBJ2-1
v_call: TRBV5-1
cdr3_aa: CASSLSSGAYNEQFF
cdr3_nt: TGTGCCAGCAGCTTATCTAGCGGGGCCTACAATGAGCAGTTCTTC

clone_size: -
d_call: TRBD2
j_call: TRBJ2-5
v_call: TRBV20-1
cdr3_aa: CSARVTGTSVQYF
cdr3_nt: TGCAGTGCTAGAGTCACCGGGACTAGCGTTCAGTACTTC

clone_size: -
d_call: TRBD1
j_call: TRBJ2-1
v_call: TRBV4-2
cdr3_aa: CASSLRGQETQFF
cdr3_nt: TGTGCCAGCAGCCTAAGGGGGCAAGAGACCCAGTTCTTC

clone_size: few
d_call: TRBD1
j_call: TRBJ2-3
v_call: TRBV24-1
cdr3_aa: CATSARDRDADTQYF
cdr3_nt: TGTGCCACCAGCGCCCGGGACAGGGACGCAGATACGCAGTATTTT

clone_size: few
d_call: TRBD2
j_call: TRBJ2-7
v_call: TRBV6-1
cdr3_aa: CASSEAWGGLAYEQYF
cdr3_nt: TGTGCCAGCAGTGAAGCATGGGGAGGGCTTGCCTACGAGCAGTACTTC

clone_size: -
d_call: -
j_call: TRBJ2-3
v_call: TRBV9
cdr3_aa: CASSVQTRGGTDTQYF
cdr3_nt: TGTGCCAGCAGCGTTCAGACAAGGGGTGGCACAGATACGCAGTATTTT

clone_size: -
d_call: -
j_call: TRBJ2-5
v_call: TRBV3-1
cdr3_aa: CASSQAKTIQETQYF
cdr3_nt: TGTGCCAGCAGCCAAGCGAAGACCATCCAAGAGACCCAGTACTTC

clone_size: few
d_call: -
j_call: TRBJ1-6
v_call: TRBV20-1
cdr3_aa: CSAQGSAPLHF
cdr3_nt: TGCAGTGCCCAGGGTTCTGCACCCCTCCACTTT

clone_size: -
d_call: -
j_call: TRBJ1-6
v_call: TRBV7-2
cdr3_aa: CASSGVRGGPNNSPLHF
cdr3_nt: TGTGCCAGCAGCGGAGTAAGGGGGGGCCCGAATAATTCACCCCTCCACTTT

clone_size: few
d_call: TRBD1
j_call: TRBJ2-2
v_call: TRBV9
cdr3_aa: CASSATGDTGELFF
cdr3_nt: TGTGCCAGCAGCGCAACAGGGGACACCGGGGAGCTGTTTTTT

clone_size: once
d_call: TRBD1
j_call: TRBJ1-2
v_call: TRBV20-1
cdr3_aa: CSAPLGPGGHNYGYTF
cdr3_nt: TGCAGTGCACCTCTCGGGCCAGGGGGCCATAACTATGGCTACACCTTC

clone_size: -
d_call: TRBD2
j_call: TRBJ2-3
v_call: TRBV20-1
cdr3_aa: CSADTSGVADTQYF
cdr3_nt: TGCAGTGCCGATACCAGCGGGGTAGCAGATACGCAGTATTTT

clone_size: -
d_call: TRBD2
j_call: TRBJ2-1
v_call: TRBV6-5
cdr3_aa: CASSASGGPPSYNEQFF
cdr3_nt: TGTGCCAGCAGTGCTAGCGGGGGGCCCCCCTCCTACAATGAGCAGTTCTTC

clone_size: few
d_call: TRBD2
j_call: TRBJ2-1
v_call: TRBV7-2
cdr3_aa: CASSSRLAGASLSEQFF
cdr3_nt: TGTGCCAGCAGCTCCAGACTAGCGGGGGCCTCCCTGAGTGAGCAGTTCTTC

clone_size: few
d_call: TRBD1
j_call: TRBJ2-6
v_call: TRBV7-6
cdr3_aa: CASSYTGGSGANVLTF
cdr3_nt: TGTGCCAGCAGCTACACAGGGGGCTCTGGGGCCAACGTCCTGACTTTC

clone_size: -
d_call: TRBD2
j_call: TRBJ2-5
v_call: TRBV27
cdr3_aa: CASSSLGGALQETQYF
cdr3_nt: TGTGCCAGCAGTTCCCTGGGAGGGGCGCTCCAAGAGACCCAGTACTTC

clone_size: -
d_call: TRBD2
j_call: TRBJ2-5
v_call: TRBV7-2
cdr3_aa: CASSLDGSGGQETQYF
cdr3_nt: TGTGCCAGCAGCTTAGATGGTAGCGGGGGACAAGAGACCCAGTACTTC

clone_size: few
d_call: -
j_call: TRBJ2-5
v_call: TRBV6-1
cdr3_aa: CASSATGRRGQETQYF
cdr3_nt: TGTGCCAGCAGTGCCACGGGGCGGAGAGGCCAAGAGACCCAGTACTTC

clone_size: once
d_call: -
j_call: TRBJ2-5
v_call: TRBV6-1
cdr3_aa: CASTPTGQETQYF
cdr3_nt: TGTGCCAGCACTCCGACCGGGCAAGAGACCCAGTACTTC

clone_size: many
d_call: -
j_call: TRBJ2-1
v_call: TRBV5-1
cdr3_aa: CASSPAGQHNEQFF
cdr3_nt: TGCGCCAGCAGCCCCGCCGGACAGCACAATGAGCAGTTCTTC

clone_size: -
d_call: -
j_call: TRBJ2-3
v_call: TRBV29-1
cdr3_aa: CSVESSIADTQYF
cdr3_nt: TGCAGCGTTGAATCTAGCATAGCAGATACGCAGTATTTT

clone_size: -
d_call: -
j_call: TRBJ1-6
v_call: TRBV20-1
cdr3_aa: CSASGYGQGNNSPLHF
cdr3_nt: TGCAGTGCTAGCGGCTACGGGCAGGGGAATAATTCACCCCTCCACTTT

clone_size: -
d_call: -
j_call: TRBJ1-6
v_call: TRBV28
cdr3_aa: CASRPPNNSPLHF
cdr3_nt: TGTGCCTCCCGGCCGCCTAATAATTCACCCCTCCACTTT

clone_size: -
d_call: TRBD1
j_call: TRBJ2-6
v_call: TRBV10-3
cdr3_aa: CAIYRGDGSGANVLTF
cdr3_nt: TGTGCCATCTACAGGGGAGACGGCTCTGGGGCCAACGTCCTGACTTTC

clone_size: -
d_call: -
j_call: TRBJ1-1
v_call: TRBV11-2
cdr3_aa: CASSSVLSDSGSNTEAFF
cdr3_nt: TGTGCCAGCAGCTCAGTCCTCTCCGACAGTGGGTCCAACACTGAAGCTTTCTTT

clone_size: medium-sized
d_call: TRBD2
j_call: TRBJ2-1
v_call: TRBV29-1
cdr3_aa: CSVEGRGGDYEQFF
cdr3_nt: TGCAGCGTTGAAGGGCGGGGGGGCGACTATGAGCAGTTCTTC

clone_size: -
d_call: TRBD1
j_call: TRBJ1-6
v_call: TRBV18
cdr3_aa: CASSPRTGESPLHF
cdr3_nt: TGTGCCAGCTCACCGCGGACAGGGGAATCACCCCTCCACTTT

clone_size: -
d_call: -
j_call: TRBJ1-6
v_call: TRBV2
cdr3_aa: CASSGSFGGGISPLHF
cdr3_nt: TGTGCCAGCAGTGGCAGTTTTGGGGGGGGGATTTCACCCCTCCACTTT

clone_size: -
d_call: TRBD1
j_call: TRBJ2-7
v_call: TRBV5-1
cdr3_aa: CASSPDRGAWQYF
cdr3_nt: TGCGCCAGCAGCCCGGACAGGGGGGCGTGGCAGTACTTC

clone_size: -
d_call: -
j_call: TRBJ2-5
v_call: TRBV12-3/TRBV12-4
cdr3_aa: CASSLRGRETQYF
cdr3_nt: TGTGCCAGCAGTTTGCGAGGGCGGGAGACCCAGTACTTC

clone_size: few
d_call: -
j_call: TRBJ2-7
v_call: TRBV6-6
cdr3_aa: CASSRDKTYEQYF
cdr3_nt: TGTGCCAGCAGTAGGGACAAAACCTACGAGCAGTACTTC